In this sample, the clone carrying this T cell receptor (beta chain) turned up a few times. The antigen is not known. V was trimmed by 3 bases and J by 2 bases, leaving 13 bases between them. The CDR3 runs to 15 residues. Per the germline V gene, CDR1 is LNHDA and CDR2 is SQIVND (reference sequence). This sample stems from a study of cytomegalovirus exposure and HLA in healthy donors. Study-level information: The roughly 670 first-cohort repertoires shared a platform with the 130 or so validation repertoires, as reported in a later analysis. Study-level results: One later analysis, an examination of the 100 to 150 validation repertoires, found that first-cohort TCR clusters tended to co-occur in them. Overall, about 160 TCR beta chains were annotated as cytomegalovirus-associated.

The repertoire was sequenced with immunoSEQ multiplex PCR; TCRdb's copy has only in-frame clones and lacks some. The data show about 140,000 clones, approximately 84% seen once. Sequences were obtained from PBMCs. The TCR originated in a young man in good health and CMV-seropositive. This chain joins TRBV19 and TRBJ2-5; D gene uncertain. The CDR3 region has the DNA TGTGCCAGTAGTATGGAAGGATTACTACAAGAGACCCAGTACTTC. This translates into CASSMEGLLQETQYF.